Listed below are T cell receptor beta chains from one sample, sequenced in a study of regulatory T cells in long-lasting Graves disease. MiXCR, run by TCRdb on the multiplex PCR reads, gives a single entry per CDR3 protein. The sample lists 350,000 to 550,000 distinct CDR3 sequences; approximately 14% were seen once. This sample was shared with a second study, whose subject was T cells in Graves' hyperthyroidism and ophthalmopathy.

The material was peripheral blood mononuclear cells (PBMCs), obtained at new diagnosis, from a patient treated with antithyroid drugs. The receptors originated from a woman in her forties or fifties with Graves disease. Each CDR3 is given with its conserved first and last residue. D genes are given only for firm matches. Size values are once, few and many counts, or a class for expanded clones, and some rows have none.

v_gene: TRBV12-5; j_gene: TRBJ2-1; abundance: many; d_gene: NA; CDR3nt: TGTGCTAGTGGTCATTCCCCTAGTCTCTGGCACAATGAGCAGTTCTTC; CDR3aa: CASGHSPSLWHNEQFF
v_gene: TRBV4-1; j_gene: TRBJ2-3; abundance: few; d_gene: TRBD2; CDR3nt: TGCGCCAGCAGCCAGAGCGCGACTAGCGCCACGGATACGCAGTATTTT; CDR3aa: CASSQSATSATDTQYF
v_gene: TRBV28; j_gene: TRBJ1-2; abundance: NA; d_gene: NA; CDR3nt: TGTGCCAGCAGTTTAATCCCTACAGGGAATGGCTACACCTTC; CDR3aa: CASSLIPTGNGYTF
v_gene: TRBV5-6; j_gene: TRBJ2-3; abundance: NA; d_gene: TRBD2; CDR3nt: TGTGCCAGCAGCCTGGGACTAGCGGGAGAGGTGAGCACAGATACGCAGTATTTT; CDR3aa: CASSLGLAGEVSTDTQYF
v_gene: TRBV6-1; j_gene: TRBJ2-4; abundance: NA; d_gene: TRBD2; CDR3nt: TGTGCCAGCAGTGAAGGAGCGGGAGACACGGACATTCAGTACTTC; CDR3aa: CASSEGAGDTDIQYF
v_gene: TRBV5-4; j_gene: TRBJ1-2; abundance: NA; d_gene: TRBD1; CDR3nt: TGTGCCAGCAGCTCGGAACAGGGGGACTATGGCTACACCTTC; CDR3aa: CASSSEQGDYGYTF
v_gene: TRBV18; j_gene: TRBJ1-6; abundance: NA; d_gene: NA; CDR3nt: TGTGCCAGCTCAGGGGGGGAAAATTCACCCCTCCACTTT; CDR3aa: CASSGGENSPLHF
v_gene: TRBV2; j_gene: TRBJ1-6; abundance: many; d_gene: NA; CDR3nt: TGTGCCAGTCAGCGCGGTTTCCGGGACGACAATTCACCCCTCCACTTT; CDR3aa: CASQRGFRDDNSPLHF
v_gene: TRBV10-2; j_gene: TRBJ1-1; abundance: NA; d_gene: TRBD1; CDR3nt: TGCGCCAGCATACAGGGGGTGAACACTGAAGCTTTCTTT; CDR3aa: CASIQGVNTEAFF
v_gene: TRBV24-1; j_gene: TRBJ2-7; abundance: NA; d_gene: TRBD1; CDR3nt: TGTGCCACCAGTGAGTGGACAGGGAGCTCCTACGAGCAGTACTTC; CDR3aa: CATSEWTGSSYEQYF
v_gene: TRBV5-1; j_gene: TRBJ1-6; abundance: NA; d_gene: NA; CDR3nt: TGCGCCAGCAGCTGGGGGGCAGGCTATAATTCACCCCTCCACTTT; CDR3aa: CASSWGAGYNSPLHF
v_gene: TRBV27; j_gene: TRBJ2-5; abundance: many; d_gene: TRBD2; CDR3nt: TGTGCCAGCAGTTTATTGGCGGGAGCAATTGAGACCCAGTACTTC; CDR3aa: CASSLLAGAIETQYF
v_gene: TRBV27; j_gene: TRBJ2-1; abundance: once; d_gene: TRBD2; CDR3nt: TGTGCCAGCAGTTCCCCTGGGACTAGCGGGAAGTATGAGCAGTTCTTC; CDR3aa: CASSSPGTSGKYEQFF
v_gene: TRBV5-6; j_gene: TRBJ1-1; abundance: NA; d_gene: TRBD1; CDR3nt: TGTGCCAGCAGCTTCGGACAGGTAGCCTTGAACACTGAAGCTTTCTTT; CDR3aa: CASSFGQVALNTEAFF
v_gene: TRBV5-6; j_gene: TRBJ2-3; abundance: many; d_gene: NA; CDR3nt: TGTGCCAGCAGCTTGTTTGGGGATACGCAGTATTTT; CDR3aa: CASSLFGDTQYF
v_gene: TRBV28; j_gene: TRBJ2-3; abundance: many; d_gene: TRBD1; CDR3nt: TGTGCCAGCAGTTTCAGGGGGCTAGGGACAGATACGCAGTATTTT; CDR3aa: CASSFRGLGTDTQYF
v_gene: TRBV5-6; j_gene: TRBJ1-4; abundance: NA; d_gene: NA; CDR3nt: TGTGCCAGCAGCTTGACGGACCAGCGAAATGAAAAACTGTTTTTT; CDR3aa: CASSLTDQRNEKLFF
v_gene: TRBV3-1; j_gene: TRBJ2-7; abundance: many; d_gene: NA; CDR3nt: TGTGCCAGCAGCCCGGACAGTCAATACGAGCAGTACTTC; CDR3aa: CASSPDSQYEQYF
v_gene: TRBV27; j_gene: TRBJ2-5; abundance: NA; d_gene: NA; CDR3nt: TGTGCCAGCAGCTCGGGTCGGAAAGAGACCCAGTACTTC; CDR3aa: CASSSGRKETQYF
v_gene: TRBV6-1; j_gene: TRBJ2-5; abundance: many; d_gene: TRBD1; CDR3nt: TGTGCCAGCAGTCTCGGACAGGGGGCTCGGGAGACCCAGTACTTC; CDR3aa: CASSLGQGARETQYF
v_gene: TRBV10-3; j_gene: TRBJ1-3; abundance: NA; d_gene: NA; CDR3nt: TGTGCCATCAGTGAGTCGGGGGTTGCTGGAAACACCATATATTTT; CDR3aa: CAISESGVAGNTIYF
v_gene: TRBV10-3; j_gene: TRBJ2-2; abundance: few; d_gene: NA; CDR3nt: TGTGCCATCAGTGAGTCGAGGGGGGTGCGCACCGGGGAGCTGTTTTTT; CDR3aa: CAISESRGVRTGELFF
v_gene: TRBV6-7; j_gene: TRBJ1-1; abundance: many; d_gene: NA; CDR3nt: NA; CDR3aa: CASSYSVGVGTSRSFF
v_gene: TRBV5-1; j_gene: TRBJ1-2; abundance: few; d_gene: NA; CDR3nt: TGCGCCAGCAGCTTGAAGGCGGACTATGGCTACACCTTC; CDR3aa: CASSLKADYGYTF
v_gene: TRBV14; j_gene: TRBJ1-1; abundance: many; d_gene: NA; CDR3nt: TGTGCCAGCAGCCAATTTCTTGGTGAAGCTTTCTTT; CDR3aa: CASSQFLGEAFF
v_gene: TRBV30; j_gene: TRBJ2-5; abundance: many; d_gene: TRBD1; CDR3nt: TGTGCCTGGAGTCCGACAGGGGCACAAGAGACCCAGTACTTC; CDR3aa: CAWSPTGAQETQYF
v_gene: TRBV11-2; j_gene: TRBJ2-3; abundance: NA; d_gene: TRBD2; CDR3nt: TGTGCCAGCAGCTCCCGAGGGGAAGCGGGAGGTTTTTCAGATACGCAGTATTTT; CDR3aa: CASSSRGEAGGFSDTQYF
v_gene: TRBV30; j_gene: TRBJ1-1; abundance: NA; d_gene: NA; CDR3nt: TGTGCCTGGAGTGTACCGTTCCGAACAGGGATAATTGTGAACACTGAAGCTTTCTTT; CDR3aa: CAWSVPFRTGIIVNTEAFF
v_gene: TRBV6-2/TRBV6-3; j_gene: TRBJ1-2; abundance: many; d_gene: NA; CDR3nt: TGTGCCAGCAGTGAATCGGCCAGCCCAGGGACACCGCGGGGCTACACCTTC; CDR3aa: CASSESASPGTPRGYTF
v_gene: TRBV5-4; j_gene: TRBJ2-7; abundance: many; d_gene: NA; CDR3nt: TGTGCCAGCAGCTTGGGTGCGGAACTCTACGAGCAGTACTTC; CDR3aa: CASSLGAELYEQYF
v_gene: TRBV18; j_gene: TRBJ2-7; abundance: NA; d_gene: TRBD1; CDR3nt: TGTGCCAGCTCACCACTCGGCAGGGGGTACGAGCAGTACTTC; CDR3aa: CASSPLGRGYEQYF
v_gene: TRBV2; j_gene: TRBJ2-2; abundance: many; d_gene: NA; CDR3nt: TGTGCCAGCAGTGGGTCGGCGGAGAACACCGGGGAGCTGTTTTTT; CDR3aa: CASSGSAENTGELFF
v_gene: TRBV5-1; j_gene: TRBJ1-4; abundance: many; d_gene: NA; CDR3nt: TGCGCCAGCAGCTTGGATGGGACGGACCCAGAAAAACTGTTTTTT; CDR3aa: CASSLDGTDPEKLFF
v_gene: TRBV6-2/TRBV6-3; j_gene: TRBJ2-1; abundance: many; d_gene: NA; CDR3nt: TGTGCCAGCAGTGAGCGGGCCGCCTACAATGAGCAGTTCTTC; CDR3aa: CASSERAAYNEQFF
v_gene: TRBV28; j_gene: TRBJ1-5; abundance: few; d_gene: TRBD1; CDR3nt: TGTGCCAGCAGCCGACAGGGGATGACGGAGCATTTT; CDR3aa: CASSRQGMTEHF
v_gene: TRBV2; j_gene: TRBJ2-6; abundance: few; d_gene: NA; CDR3nt: TGTGCCAGCAGTGAAGATGCGGGGTCCTCTGGGGCCAACGTCCTGACTTTC; CDR3aa: CASSEDAGSSGANVLTF
v_gene: TRBV15; j_gene: TRBJ2-3; abundance: NA; d_gene: NA; CDR3nt: TGTGCCACCAGCAGAGTTCCGTCCGGCCCAGATACGCAGTATTTT; CDR3aa: CATSRVPSGPDTQYF
v_gene: TRBV5-1; j_gene: TRBJ1-2; abundance: many; d_gene: TRBD1; CDR3nt: TGCGCCAGCAGCCCCGGCGGGACAGGAGACTATGGCTACACCTTC; CDR3aa: CASSPGGTGDYGYTF
v_gene: TRBV5-6; j_gene: TRBJ2-1; abundance: many; d_gene: NA; CDR3nt: TGTGCCAGCAGCTTGTCTGACGGTGAGCAGTTCTTC; CDR3aa: CASSLSDGEQFF
v_gene: TRBV10-3; j_gene: TRBJ2-3; abundance: many; d_gene: TRBD2; CDR3nt: TGTGCCATCAGGGCTCAACAGAAAGCGGGAGACGGAGGCACAGATACGCAGTATTTT; CDR3aa: CAIRAQQKAGDGGTDTQYF
v_gene: TRBV10-3; j_gene: TRBJ2-2; abundance: many; d_gene: NA; CDR3nt: TGTGCCATCACCGACCGGGACTCTCCTTCGGAGCTGTTTTTT; CDR3aa: CAITDRDSPSELFF
v_gene: TRBV20-1; j_gene: TRBJ2-3; abundance: NA; d_gene: NA; CDR3nt: TGCAGTGCCCAACAGCTGGATACGCAGTATTTT; CDR3aa: CSAQQLDTQYF
v_gene: TRBV6-1; j_gene: TRBJ2-6; abundance: many; d_gene: TRBD1; CDR3nt: TGTGCCAGCCGTGTTCCCGGGACAGGCTCTGGGGCCAACGTCCTGACTTTC; CDR3aa: CASRVPGTGSGANVLTF
v_gene: TRBV20-1; j_gene: TRBJ2-1; abundance: NA; d_gene: TRBD1; CDR3nt: TGCAGTGCTAGAGATTCCAGGGGGAGAAATGAGCAGTTCTTC; CDR3aa: CSARDSRGRNEQFF
v_gene: TRBV25-1; j_gene: TRBJ2-3; abundance: few; d_gene: NA; CDR3nt: TGTGCCAGCATTTTATGGGATACGCAGTATTTT; CDR3aa: CASILWDTQYF
v_gene: TRBV5-5; j_gene: TRBJ2-7; abundance: few; d_gene: TRBD1; CDR3nt: TGTGCCAGCGCGGGACAGGCGAAGTACGAGCAGTACTTC; CDR3aa: CASAGQAKYEQYF
v_gene: TRBV12-3/TRBV12-4; j_gene: TRBJ2-1; abundance: many; d_gene: TRBD2; CDR3nt: TGTGCCAGCAGTTTCAAACTAGCGGGAGGTAATGAGCAGTTCTTC; CDR3aa: CASSFKLAGGNEQFF
v_gene: TRBV20-1; j_gene: TRBJ2-3; abundance: NA; d_gene: NA; CDR3nt: TGCAGTGCTAGAGATTACGGGGCCGGCACAGATACGCAGTATTTT; CDR3aa: CSARDYGAGTDTQYF
v_gene: TRBV3-1; j_gene: TRBJ2-1; abundance: many; d_gene: NA; CDR3nt: TGTGCCAGCAGCCCTGTCGGATACAATGAGCAGTTCTTC; CDR3aa: CASSPVGYNEQFF
v_gene: TRBV11-2; j_gene: TRBJ2-1; abundance: many; d_gene: TRBD2; CDR3nt: TGTGCCAGCAGCTTGCTAGCGGCTATCTCCTACAATGAGCAGTTCTTC; CDR3aa: CASSLLAAISYNEQFF
v_gene: TRBV18; j_gene: TRBJ1-6; abundance: few; d_gene: NA; CDR3nt: TGTGCCAGCTCACCGATGGAGGATAATTCACCCCTCCACTTT; CDR3aa: CASSPMEDNSPLHF